These 9 T cell receptor beta chains originate from one sample sequenced in a study of T cell clonality in common variable immunodeficiency. TCRdb keeps only in-frame clones here, not all; method: immunoSEQ multiplex PCR. The sample counts tens of thousands of clones, none seen once; the ten largest own less than 3.5%. The sample comprised peripheral blood mononuclear cells. These TCRs come from a person between 18 and 70 years old in good health.

There are many counts of this clone. Coverage ceases 3 residues before the CDR3 finishes, and the germline J gene fills in the end. The chain carries TRBV20-1 and TRBJ1-6, with TRBD1 identical over 12 bases. The CDR3 runs to 16 residues. From germline, CDR1 is DFQATT and CDR2 SNEGSKA (reference sequence). J gave up 2 bases and V 6 bases, and 5 bases lay outside the gene matches. The CDR3 DNA, read in part, is TGCAGTGCCGGGACAGGGGGCATAGCCTATAATTCACCC. This gives the protein CSAGTGGIAYNSP. From start to end, the CDR3 is CSAGTGGIAYNSPLHF.

Note on this clone: The read terminates 3 residues ahead of where the CDR3 ends, so the germline J gene completes it. This chain joins TRBV19 and TRBJ1-2, with D perhaps matching TRBD1 (6 bases). CDR1 and CDR2 (germline): LNHDA, SQIVND (reference sequence). Trimming removed 5 bases from V and 6 bases from J, with 19 bases in between. This CDR3 has 15 amino acids. The CDR3 DNA, read in part, is TGTGCCAGTAGTCTCACACTACAGGGTCCCAATGGC. It codes for CASSLTLQGPNG. In full, the CDR3 is CASSLTLQGPNGYTF.

This clone was counted at least ten times. The read is 3 residues too short to cover the CDR3 end, so that end is filled in from the germline J gene. The genes are TRBV11-1 and TRBJ2-1; 10 positions agree with TRBD2. The CDR3 has 14 residues. Germline CDR1 SGHAT, CDR2 FQDESV (reference sequence). Trimming cost V 6 bases and J 4 bases; bases outside gene matches: 3. The covered CDR3 bases are TGTGCCAGCAGGGGGGGACTAGCGTACAATGAG. It codes for CASRGGLAYNE. The whole CDR3 reads CASRGGLAYNEQFF.

In regard to this clone: The read halts 3 residues ahead of the CDR3 end, with the missing end drawn from the germline J gene. This sequence joins TRBV11-2 and TRBJ2-5; a possible D gene is TRBD2 (6 bases). V lost 0 bases, J lost 5 bases, and 10 bases lay in between. In germline, CDR1 is SGHAT, CDR2 FQNNGV. This CDR3 contains 14 residues. The CDR3 sequence is CASSLEFGGETQYF. The CDR3 bases that were read are TGTGCCAGCAGCTTAGAGTTTGGGGGGGAGACC.

This clone has at least ten counts. The read halts 3 residues ahead of the CDR3 end, with the missing end drawn from the germline J gene. The chain links TRBV7-6 to TRBJ1-4; the D is unclear. Trimming removed 3 bases from V and 8 bases from J, with 13 bases in between. The CDR3 covers 14 residues. From germline, CDR1 is SGHVS and CDR2 FNYEAQ. CDR3 region: CASSFQTVREKLFF. The CDR3 bases that were read are TGTGCCAGCAGCTTTCAAACGGTGCGGGAAAAA. The full variable domain, rest sourced from reference TRBV7-6 and TRBJ1-4, is GAGVSQSPRYKVTKRGQDVALRCDPISGHVSLYWYRQALGQGPEFLTYFNYEAQQDKSGLPNDRFSAERPEGSISTLTIQRTEQRDSAMYRCASSFQTVREKLFFGSGTQLSVL.

This clone was detected many times. The sequenced fragment ends 3 residues before the CDR3 boundary, so the rest is inferred from the germline J gene. The gene calls are TRBV5-1 and TRBJ1-1, with a tentative D call TRBD1 (6 bases). This CDR3 has 15 amino acids. V lost 3 bases and J lost 4, with 16 bases in between. From germline, CDR1 is SGHRS and CDR2 YFSETQ. CDR3 region: CASSSPPGAGTEAFF. CDR3 DNA, as far as it was read: TGCGCCAGCAGCTCCCCGCCAGGGGCTGGCACTGAA.

This clone was seen many times. The CDR3 sequence is CASSGRTGGFYGYTF. The CDR3 DNA, read in part, is TGTGCCAGCAGTGGGAGGACAGGGGGCTTCTATGGC. The chain uses TRBV6-1 and TRBJ1-2; 11 nucleotides agree with TRBD1. The read ends 3 residues early relative to the CDR3; the germline J gene fills the gap. The CDR3 totals 15 residues. Trimming at V came to 4 bases and at J to 4 bases, leaving 5 bases not matched to a gene. Germline V CDR1 and CDR2: MNHNS, SASEGT.

This clone was seen at least ten times. The CDR3 is cut off 3 residues early in the read; its end comes from the germline J gene. The chain couples TRBV6-4 to TRBJ2-1; 7 bases fit TRBD2. CDR3 length: 13 amino acids. Germline CDR1 is MRHNA and CDR2 is SNTAGT. V lost 4 bases to trimming and J lost 7 bases; unmatched junction nucleotides: 4. CDR3 region: CASSAREGNEQFF. CDR3 bases read: TGTGCCAGCAGTGCCAGGGAGGGGAATGAG.

At least ten counts were recorded for this clone. The CDR3 extends 3 residues past the end of the read, so its final part is completed from the germline J gene. This sequence joins TRBV12-3 or TRBV12-4 and TRBJ1-2; 7 nucleotides match TRBD1. The CDR3 totals 12 residues. V lost 8 bases and J lost 5; bases outside the gene matches: 5. This chain's CDR3 is CASQGTDYGYTF. CDR3 DNA (partial): TGTGCCAGCCAAGGGACAGATTATGGC.